A selection of T cell receptor beta chains follows, all from one sample in a study of early stage breast cancer tumors. Repertoires were generated with immunoSEQ multiplex PCR, while TCRdb's copy carries only in-frame clones and drops some. The sample has around 40,000 clones, approximately 78% seen once. The sample consisted of blood. Source of these receptors: a person aged 45-60 years with breast cancer. Both conserved end residues are part of each CDR3. D genes are given only for firm matches. Expanded clones get a size class; other rows say once, few or many, or leave the size out.

clone_size: -; v_call: TRBV11-2; d_call: TRBD1; j_call: TRBJ1-1; cdr3_nt: TGTGCCAGCAGCCCACGGTCATGGGACAGGGATATGAGTGAAGCTTTCTTT; cdr3_aa: CASSPRSWDRDMSEAFF
clone_size: -; v_call: TRBV21-1; d_call: -; j_call: TRBJ2-5; cdr3_nt: TGTGCCAGCAGCAAACGACAGCGCGGCCAAGAGACCCAGTACTTC; cdr3_aa: CASSKRQRGQETQYF
clone_size: -; v_call: TRBV19; d_call: -; j_call: TRBJ2-6; cdr3_nt: TGTGCCAGTAGTCCTAGAGGCTCTGGGGCCAACGTCCTGACTTTC; cdr3_aa: CASSPRGSGANVLTF
clone_size: -; v_call: TRBV18; d_call: TRBD1; j_call: TRBJ1-2; cdr3_nt: TGTGCCAGCTCACTACAGGGGGGAGGCTACACCTTC; cdr3_aa: CASSLQGGGYTF
clone_size: few; v_call: TRBV19; d_call: TRBD1; j_call: TRBJ1-1; cdr3_nt: TGTGCCAGTAGTTGGCGCCAGGGGGCCGGTGAAGCTTTCTTT; cdr3_aa: CASSWRQGAGEAFF
clone_size: -; v_call: TRBV5-1; d_call: TRBD1; j_call: TRBJ1-5; cdr3_nt: TGCGCCAGCAGCTTGGGAGGACAGGGACCTCAACCCCAGCATTTT; cdr3_aa: CASSLGGQGPQPQHF
clone_size: -; v_call: TRBV6-1; d_call: TRBD1; j_call: TRBJ1-2; cdr3_nt: TGTGCCAGCCTCTCCCCGGGACAGGGTTCGGGCGGCTACACCTTC; cdr3_aa: CASLSPGQGSGGYTF
clone_size: -; v_call: TRBV11-2; d_call: -; j_call: TRBJ2-3; cdr3_nt: TGTGCCAGCAGCTTATCCGAGGTAGATACGCAGTATTTT; cdr3_aa: CASSLSEVDTQYF
clone_size: -; v_call: TRBV30; d_call: -; j_call: TRBJ2-3; cdr3_nt: TGTGCCTGGAGTCCCGGGGGTTTGGCAGATACGCAGTATTTT; cdr3_aa: CAWSPGGLADTQYF
clone_size: -; v_call: TRBV25-1; d_call: TRBD2; j_call: TRBJ2-3; cdr3_nt: TGTGCCAGCAGTGATATAAGCGGGGGGGCCTGGTATTTT; cdr3_aa: CASSDISGGAWYF
clone_size: -; v_call: TRBV9; d_call: TRBD2; j_call: TRBJ2-2; cdr3_nt: TGTGCCAGCAGCGTAGGGACTAGGAACCCCGGGGAGCTGTTTTTT; cdr3_aa: CASSVGTRNPGELFF
clone_size: few; v_call: TRBV6-6; d_call: -; j_call: TRBJ2-7; cdr3_nt: TGTGCCAGCAGTTACTCGAACGGGAGAACCTACGAGCAGTACTTC; cdr3_aa: CASSYSNGRTYEQYF
clone_size: -; v_call: TRBV7-6; d_call: -; j_call: TRBJ2-7; cdr3_nt: TGTGCCAGCAGCTTAACCCCAGGGGCCTACGAGCAGTACTTC; cdr3_aa: CASSLTPGAYEQYF
clone_size: once; v_call: TRBV9; d_call: -; j_call: TRBJ2-2; cdr3_nt: TGTGCCAGCAGCGTAGGACCGCTAGGCACCGGGGAGCTGTTTTTT; cdr3_aa: CASSVGPLGTGELFF
clone_size: -; v_call: TRBV6-1; d_call: -; j_call: TRBJ1-2; cdr3_nt: TGTGCCAGCAGTGAAGTAGGGGTAGACGGCTACACCTTC; cdr3_aa: CASSEVGVDGYTF
clone_size: -; v_call: TRBV5-1; d_call: TRBD1; j_call: TRBJ1-2; cdr3_nt: TGCGCCAGCAGCTTGGGACAGGGTCTTTCCATCGGCTACACCTTC; cdr3_aa: CASSLGQGLSIGYTF
clone_size: once; v_call: TRBV4-1; d_call: -; j_call: TRBJ2-1; cdr3_nt: TGCGCCAGCAGCCACTTGACTAGGAGGTACAATGAGCAGTTCTTC; cdr3_aa: CASSHLTRRYNEQFF
clone_size: -; v_call: TRBV10-3; d_call: TRBD1; j_call: TRBJ1-4; cdr3_nt: TGTGCCATCAGTGAAGGGGGACAGGGGGCTAATGAAAAACTGTTTTTT; cdr3_aa: CAISEGGQGANEKLFF
clone_size: -; v_call: TRBV7-2; d_call: TRBD1; j_call: TRBJ2-5; cdr3_nt: TGTGCCAGCAGCCGAGGACAGGGAGAGACCCAGTACTTC; cdr3_aa: CASSRGQGETQYF
clone_size: -; v_call: TRBV9; d_call: TRBD1; j_call: TRBJ1-4; cdr3_nt: TGTGCCAGCAGCGAGGGGACAGGGCTAGAAAAACTGTTTTTT; cdr3_aa: CASSEGTGLEKLFF
clone_size: once; v_call: TRBV2; d_call: TRBD1; j_call: TRBJ1-2; cdr3_nt: TGTGCCAGCAGTGAATCCCCCGACAGGGGCAGAGGCTACACCTTC; cdr3_aa: CASSESPDRGRGYTF
clone_size: -; v_call: TRBV5-6; d_call: TRBD2; j_call: TRBJ2-7; cdr3_nt: TGTGCCAGCAGCTTGCTGATTCGGGAGGGCGGTCTCGAGCAGTACTTC; cdr3_aa: CASSLLIREGGLEQYF
clone_size: -; v_call: TRBV11-2; d_call: -; j_call: TRBJ2-5; cdr3_nt: TGTGCCAGCAGCCCGAGACTAGGCGGGACCCAGTACTTC; cdr3_aa: CASSPRLGGTQYF
clone_size: few; v_call: TRBV7-8; d_call: -; j_call: TRBJ1-2; cdr3_nt: TGTGCCAGCAGCGAGCAGGTTGGTCCCAATGGCTACACCTTC; cdr3_aa: CASSEQVGPNGYTF
clone_size: -; v_call: TRBV4-2; d_call: -; j_call: TRBJ2-1; cdr3_nt: TGTGCCAGCAGCCAAGTGAGACTTACATACAATGAGCAGTTCTTC; cdr3_aa: CASSQVRLTYNEQFF
clone_size: few; v_call: TRBV5-1; d_call: -; j_call: TRBJ2-3; cdr3_nt: TGCGCCAGCAGCTTGGAGGGTAGCGGCCACACAGATACGCAGTATTTT; cdr3_aa: CASSLEGSGHTDTQYF
clone_size: -; v_call: TRBV6-5; d_call: -; j_call: TRBJ1-1; cdr3_nt: TGTGCCAGCAATCAGGACAGGAACACTGAAGCTTTCTTT; cdr3_aa: CASNQDRNTEAFF
clone_size: -; v_call: TRBV11-2; d_call: -; j_call: TRBJ2-2; cdr3_nt: TGTGCCAGCAGCTTAGATCATGGAGACGGGGAGCTGTTTTTT; cdr3_aa: CASSLDHGDGELFF
clone_size: once; v_call: TRBV7-2; d_call: TRBD2; j_call: TRBJ2-5; cdr3_nt: TGTGCCAGCAGCTTAGGGAGAAGCGGGGTGCAGACCCAGTACTTC; cdr3_aa: CASSLGRSGVQTQYF
clone_size: few; v_call: TRBV9; d_call: -; j_call: TRBJ1-6; cdr3_nt: TGTGCCAGCAGCGCCGAAGACGTTGAGGGCGCTAATTCACCCCTCCACTTT; cdr3_aa: CASSAEDVEGANSPLHF
clone_size: -; v_call: TRBV7-9; d_call: TRBD2; j_call: TRBJ2-2; cdr3_nt: TGTGCCAGCAGCTTCGGCTGGACTAGCGACTCCACCGGGGAGCTGTTTTTT; cdr3_aa: CASSFGWTSDSTGELFF
clone_size: -; v_call: TRBV7-2; d_call: -; j_call: TRBJ1-5; cdr3_nt: TGTGCCAGCAGCCCCAGGGGAGCCGGACAGCCCCAGCATTTT; cdr3_aa: CASSPRGAGQPQHF
clone_size: -; v_call: TRBV5-1; d_call: TRBD1; j_call: TRBJ2-5; cdr3_nt: TGCGCCAGCAGCAAACAAGGACAGGGTAGTATGGAGACCCAGTACTTC; cdr3_aa: CASSKQGQGSMETQYF
clone_size: -; v_call: TRBV7-2; d_call: -; j_call: TRBJ1-5; cdr3_nt: TGTGCCAGCAGCTTAGCTGGCAGGGGTTGGAGAAATCAGCCCCAGCATTTT; cdr3_aa: CASSLAGRGWRNQPQHF
clone_size: -; v_call: TRBV7-9; d_call: -; j_call: TRBJ2-3; cdr3_nt: TGTGCCAGCAGCTTGGATAGCGGCAGTGAGAGCACAGATACGCAGTATTTT; cdr3_aa: CASSLDSGSESTDTQYF
clone_size: -; v_call: TRBV27; d_call: -; j_call: TRBJ2-6; cdr3_nt: TGTGCCAGCAGTTTGAGGGACTCTGGGGCCAACGTCCTGACTTTC; cdr3_aa: CASSLRDSGANVLTF
clone_size: few; v_call: TRBV18; d_call: -; j_call: TRBJ1-5; cdr3_nt: TGTGCCAGCTCACCCGAAGCAGGGGCAAGCAATCAGCCCCAGCATTTT; cdr3_aa: CASSPEAGASNQPQHF
clone_size: -; v_call: TRBV29-1; d_call: -; j_call: TRBJ1-2; cdr3_nt: TGCAGCGTTGTTTCTCGCCTGGGGGCGGTAGGCTACACCTTC; cdr3_aa: CSVVSRLGAVGYTF
clone_size: -; v_call: TRBV11-3; d_call: -; j_call: TRBJ2-5; cdr3_nt: TGTGCCAGCAGCCCCGACCAGGGGGAGACCCAGTACTTC; cdr3_aa: CASSPDQGETQYF
clone_size: -; v_call: TRBV11-2; d_call: -; j_call: TRBJ1-3; cdr3_nt: TGTGCCAGCAGCTCAAGACTCTCTGGAAACACCATATATTTT; cdr3_aa: CASSSRLSGNTIYF
clone_size: -; v_call: TRBV9; d_call: TRBD2; j_call: TRBJ2-3; cdr3_nt: TGTGCCAGCACCGAGGGACTAGCTCGCACAGATACGCAGTATTTT; cdr3_aa: CASTEGLARTDTQYF
clone_size: -; v_call: TRBV30; d_call: -; j_call: TRBJ1-5; cdr3_nt: TGTGCCTGGAGTAGGCAGGGCGATCAGCCCCAGCATTTT; cdr3_aa: CAWSRQGDQPQHF
clone_size: -; v_call: TRBV18; d_call: -; j_call: TRBJ2-5; cdr3_nt: TGTGCCAGCTCCCCGGCTAGCCAAGAGACCCAGTACTTC; cdr3_aa: CASSPASQETQYF
clone_size: -; v_call: TRBV19; d_call: TRBD1; j_call: TRBJ1-2; cdr3_nt: TGTGCCAGTAGTATTCTGGACAGGGAAGGAAGCTCTGGGGGCTACACCTTC; cdr3_aa: CASSILDREGSSGGYTF
clone_size: few; v_call: TRBV5-1; d_call: -; j_call: TRBJ2-2; cdr3_nt: TGCGCCAGCAGCTTGGGACTTAACACCGGGGAGCTGTTTTTT; cdr3_aa: CASSLGLNTGELFF
clone_size: -; v_call: TRBV11-2; d_call: -; j_call: TRBJ1-5; cdr3_nt: TGTGCCAGCAGCTTAGTAGGGGTCAGGGGCGCGAGCAATCAGCCCCAGCATTTT; cdr3_aa: CASSLVGVRGASNQPQHF
clone_size: -; v_call: TRBV9; d_call: TRBD1; j_call: TRBJ2-1; cdr3_nt: TGTGCCAGCAGCGAATCGGCGGGACAGGGGAACAATGAGCAGTTCTTC; cdr3_aa: CASSESAGQGNNEQFF
clone_size: -; v_call: TRBV19; d_call: -; j_call: TRBJ2-1; cdr3_nt: TGTGCCAGTTCCGTGTACAATGAGCAGTTCTTC; cdr3_aa: CASSVYNEQFF
clone_size: -; v_call: TRBV10-2; d_call: TRBD2; j_call: TRBJ2-1; cdr3_nt: TGCGCCAGCAGTCGATCTAGCGGGGAGTACAATGAGCAGTTCTTC; cdr3_aa: CASSRSSGEYNEQFF
clone_size: -; v_call: TRBV6-6; d_call: -; j_call: TRBJ2-3; cdr3_nt: TGTGCCAGCAGTCCAACTTCAGATACGCAGTATTTT; cdr3_aa: CASSPTSDTQYF
clone_size: -; v_call: TRBV2; d_call: TRBD2; j_call: TRBJ2-3; cdr3_nt: TGTGCCAGCAGGCCCCCCGGGACTAGGATCACAGATACGCAGTATTTT; cdr3_aa: CASRPPGTRITDTQYF